This T cell receptor (beta chain) was recorded in a study of radiotherapy plus CTLA-4 blockade in lung cancer. TCRdb keeps only in-frame clones here, not all; method: immunoSEQ multiplex PCR. The repertoire has 70,000 to 95,000 clones, about 80% of them found once; the top ten carry approximately 14%. CDR1 is SGDLS, CDR2 YYNGEE, per germline. There are 18 residues in the CDR3. J lost 7 bases, V lost 0 bases, and 15 bases had no gene match. V gene TRBV9 combines with J gene TRBJ2-3; 9 bases fit TRBD2. Sequenced here: peripheral blood, sampled from a patient treated with radiotherapy plus ipilimumab. The receptor's source is a human donor with non-small cell lung cancer that progressed on radiotherapy plus ipilimumab. The CDR3 nucleotides read TGTGCCAGCAGCGTAGGCGGTCGGTTGGGGACTAGCTTCAATACGCAGTATTTT. It yields the protein CASSVGGRLGTSFNTQYF. Together with reference TRBV9 and TRBJ2-3, the CDR3 gives the full variable domain: DSGVTQTPKHLITATGQRVTLRCSPRSGDLSVYWYQQSLDQGLQFLIQYYNGEERAKGNILERFSAQQFPDLHSELNLSSLELGDSALYFCASSVGGRLGTSFNTQYFGPGTRLTVL.